The T cell receptor beta chain described here comes from a study of blood T cells in healthy people across ages. It was with a sample-barcoded 5' primer and a J-beta primer mix that a second PCR of roughly 6 to 11 cycles was run. One entry per CDR3 protein, called by TCRdb with MiXCR from the 5' RACE reads. Altogether over a million distinct CDR3 sequences are present, about 43% being singletons, with the ten largest covering approximately 7.9%. The CDR3 covers 14 residues. V gave up 4 bases and J gave up 2 bases; unmatched junction bases: 5. Germline assignment: CDR1 SGHRS and CDR2 YFSETQ. The chain combines TRBV5-1 with TRBJ2-7; 8 bases are shared with TRBD2. This receptor was identified in a young woman in good health. What was sequenced was blood. CDR3 sequence: CASSVEGLAYEQYF. DNA of the CDR3: TGCGCCAGCAGCGTGGAGGGACTAGCCTACGAGCAGTACTTC.